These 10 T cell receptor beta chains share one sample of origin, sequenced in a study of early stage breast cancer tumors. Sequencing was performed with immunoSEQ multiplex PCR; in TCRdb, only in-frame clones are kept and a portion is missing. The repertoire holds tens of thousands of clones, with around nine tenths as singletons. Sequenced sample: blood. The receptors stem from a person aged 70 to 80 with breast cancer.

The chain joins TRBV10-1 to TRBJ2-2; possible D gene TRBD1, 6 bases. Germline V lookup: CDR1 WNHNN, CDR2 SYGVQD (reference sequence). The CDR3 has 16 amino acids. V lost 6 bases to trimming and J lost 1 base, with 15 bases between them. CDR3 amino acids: CASSDFGQLNTGELFF. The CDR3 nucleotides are TGCGCCAGCAGCGATTTTGGACAGTTGAACACCGGGGAGCTGTTTTTT.

The CDR3: CASRRWEGRDNEQFF. The DNA of the CDR3 is TGCGCCAGCAGGCGATGGGAGGGACGGGACAATGAGCAGTTCTTC. The chain uses TRBV4-1 and TRBJ2-1, with 7 bases that match TRBD2. Trimming cost V 6 bases and J 5 bases; bases outside gene matches: 10. The germline V gene encodes CDR1 MGHRA and CDR2 YSYEKL. The CDR3 covers 15 residues.

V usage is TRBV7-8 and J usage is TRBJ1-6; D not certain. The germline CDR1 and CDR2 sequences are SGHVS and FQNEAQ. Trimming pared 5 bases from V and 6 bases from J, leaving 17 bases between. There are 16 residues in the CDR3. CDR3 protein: CASSVGVGQVNSPLHF. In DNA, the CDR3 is TGTGCCAGCAGCGTGGGTGTAGGTCAGGTTAATTCACCCCTCCACTTT.

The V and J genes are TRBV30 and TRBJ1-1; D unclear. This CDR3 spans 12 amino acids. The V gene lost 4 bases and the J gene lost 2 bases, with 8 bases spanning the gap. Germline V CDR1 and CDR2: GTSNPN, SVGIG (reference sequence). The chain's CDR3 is CAWTGHNTEAFF. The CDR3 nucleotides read TGTGCCTGGACAGGCCATAACACTGAAGCTTTCTTT.

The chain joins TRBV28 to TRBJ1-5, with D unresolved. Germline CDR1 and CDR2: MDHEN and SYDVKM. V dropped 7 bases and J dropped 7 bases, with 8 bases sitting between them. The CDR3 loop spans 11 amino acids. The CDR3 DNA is TGTGCCAGCAATTCGGGGCAGCCCCAGCATTTT. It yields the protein CASNSGQPQHF.

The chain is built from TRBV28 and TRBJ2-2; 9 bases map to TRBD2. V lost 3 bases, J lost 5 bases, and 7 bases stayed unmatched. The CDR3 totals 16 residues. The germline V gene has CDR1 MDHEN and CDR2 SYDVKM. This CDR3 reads CASSFSGLAWTGELFF. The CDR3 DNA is TGTGCCAGCAGTTTTTCGGGACTAGCTTGGACCGGGGAGCTGTTTTTT.

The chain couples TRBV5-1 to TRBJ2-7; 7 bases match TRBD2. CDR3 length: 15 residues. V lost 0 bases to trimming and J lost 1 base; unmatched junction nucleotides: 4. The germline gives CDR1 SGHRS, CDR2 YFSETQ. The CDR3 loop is CASSLGPSGSYEQYF. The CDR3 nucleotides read TGCGCCAGCAGCTTGGGTCCTAGCGGATCCTACGAGCAGTACTTC.

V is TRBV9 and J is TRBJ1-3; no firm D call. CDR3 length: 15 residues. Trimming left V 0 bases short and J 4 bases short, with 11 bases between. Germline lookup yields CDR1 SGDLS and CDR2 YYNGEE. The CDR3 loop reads CASSVGAVWGNTIYF. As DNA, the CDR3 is TGTGCCAGCAGCGTAGGGGCTGTGTGGGGAAACACCATATATTTT.

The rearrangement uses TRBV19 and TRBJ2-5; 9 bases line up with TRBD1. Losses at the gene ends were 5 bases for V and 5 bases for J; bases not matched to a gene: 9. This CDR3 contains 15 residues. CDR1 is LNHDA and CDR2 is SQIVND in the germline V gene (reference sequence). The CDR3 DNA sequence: TGTGCCAGTAGTTGGCCCGGGACAGGGAAGGAGACCCAGTACTTC. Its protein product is CASSWPGTGKETQYF.

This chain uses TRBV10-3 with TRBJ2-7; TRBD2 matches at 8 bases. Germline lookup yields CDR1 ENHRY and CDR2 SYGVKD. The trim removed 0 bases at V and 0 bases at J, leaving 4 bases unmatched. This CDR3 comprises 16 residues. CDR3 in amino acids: CAISESASGSSYEQYF. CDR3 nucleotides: TGTGCCATCAGTGAGTCGGCCAGCGGGAGCTCCTACGAGCAGTACTTC.